The sequence of this T cell receptor beta chain was determined in a study of cytomegalovirus exposure and HLA in healthy donors. Study-level information: Ancestry clustering placed around 81% of some 400 genotyped donors in the Caucasian-associated cluster. Regarding the study as a whole: Presence/absence analyses took donor sequencing depth as roughly uniform. Several V segments, TRBV6-2 and TRBV6-3 among them, could not be told apart and were dropped.

Nominally healthy donors were sampled, though unrecorded immune exposures were likely. The PCR was carried out with 60 Vbeta primers and 13 Jbeta primers. Profiling relied on immunoSEQ multiplex PCR, and the TCRdb table lists in-frame clones only, not all of them. The profile covers 150,000 to 200,000 clones, with 60% to 80% appearing a single time and more than 0.75% taken by the ten largest. In this sample, this clone turned up a few times. Its target is unknown. V was clipped by 4 bases and J by 4 bases, with 16 bases between them. The CDR3 is 15 residues long. CDR1 and CDR2 from the germline V gene are WNHNN and SYGVQD (reference sequence).

This TCR came from a woman aged 50 to 60 in good health and CMV-seropositive. The sequencing input was PBMCs. The chain combines TRBV10-1 with TRBJ1-1; no reliable D call. The CDR3 DNA reads TGCGCCAGCAGTGGGCGGGGAGGGATGAGCACTGAAGCTTTCTTT. Translating gives CASSGRGGMSTEAFF.